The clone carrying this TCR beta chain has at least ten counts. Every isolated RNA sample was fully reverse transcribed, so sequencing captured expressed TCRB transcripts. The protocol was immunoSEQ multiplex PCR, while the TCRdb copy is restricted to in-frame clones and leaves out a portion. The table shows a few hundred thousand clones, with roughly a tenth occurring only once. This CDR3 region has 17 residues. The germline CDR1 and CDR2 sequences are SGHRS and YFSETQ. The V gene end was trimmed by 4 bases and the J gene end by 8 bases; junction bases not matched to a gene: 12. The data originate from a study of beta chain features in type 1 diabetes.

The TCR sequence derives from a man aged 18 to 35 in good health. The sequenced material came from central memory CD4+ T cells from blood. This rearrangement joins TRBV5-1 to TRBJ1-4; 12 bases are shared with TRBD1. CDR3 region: CASSPGQGAPFNEKLFF. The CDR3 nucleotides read TGCGCCAGCAGCCCGGGACAGGGGGCGCCTTTTAACGAAAAACTGTTTTTT.